This T cell receptor beta chain is from a study of shared clonotypes between healthy human individuals. Study-level findings and limits: Depth was large, yet rarefaction showed that sorted-subset sequencing was incomplete. An expected dependence of interdonor clonotype sharing on sequencing depth was noted. Shared across a few donors were around 5% of the naive CD4 clonotypes.

As concerns this clone: What it binds is not known.

The V end was cut by 2 bases, the J end by 5 bases, with 14 bases between. The V gene's germline CDR1 is LNHDA and CDR2 SQIVND (reference sequence). This CDR3 is built from 15 residues. At deep level, the assay was performed. Using immunoSEQ multiplex PCR, the repertoire was profiled, and TCRdb retains in-frame clones only, with some absent. The sample lists about 1,500,000 clones; 95% to 97% were seen once. The gene calls are TRBV19 and TRBJ2-3; D perhaps matches TRBD2 (5 bases). This TCR came from a man in his thirties or forties in good health. Sequencing was performed on naive CD4+ T cells sorted from blood. The subset denotes: CD45RA+ positively selected. The CDR3 nucleotides are TGTGCCAGTAGTATATCGGGAAGGGCCGAAGATACGCAGTATTTT. It codes for CASSISGRAEDTQYF. Together with reference TRBV19 and TRBJ2-3, the CDR3 gives the full variable domain: DGGITQSPKYLFRKEGQNVTLSCEQNLNHDAMYWYRQDPGQGLRLIYYSQIVNDFQKGDIAEGYSVSREKKESFPLTVTSAQKNPTAFYLCASSISGRAEDTQYFGPGTRLTVL.